This TCR beta chain was identified in a study of ipilimumab plus nivolumab after autologous stem cell transplantation. The wider study: Patients received a median of about five ipilimumab and 8 nivolumab doses.

This clone has a handful of counts. The antigen is undetermined. This CDR3 comprises 16 residues. Germline V gene lookup returns CDR1 SGDLS and CDR2 YYNGEE. Between the trimmed V and J ends, which lost 3 bases and 3 bases, there was a span of 18 bases. Ipilimumab, 1 mg/kg, started 14 to 28 days after autologous transplant. Patients got 3 mg/kg IV nivolumab weeks 1, 4, 7, 10, then biweekly through week 26. TCRdb's table, derived via immunoSEQ multiplex PCR, lists solely in-frame clones and lacks some. Of tens of thousands of clones listed, around 74% were seen once; the top ten hold 20% to 30%. Notes on the study in general: Authors suggest TCR repertoire, Treg phenotype and gut microbiota support further study.

The sequencing here drew on PBMCs, taken in a trial of ipilimumab plus nivolumab as post-transplant consolidation. The source is a male donor with diffuse large B-cell lymphoma. V is TRBV9 and J is TRBJ1-2; D is perhaps TRBD1 (5 bases). The CDR3 sequence: CASSERGDPRDYGYTF. The CDR3 nucleotides read TGTGCCAGCAGCGAGCGGGGGGATCCAAGGGACTATGGCTACACCTTC.